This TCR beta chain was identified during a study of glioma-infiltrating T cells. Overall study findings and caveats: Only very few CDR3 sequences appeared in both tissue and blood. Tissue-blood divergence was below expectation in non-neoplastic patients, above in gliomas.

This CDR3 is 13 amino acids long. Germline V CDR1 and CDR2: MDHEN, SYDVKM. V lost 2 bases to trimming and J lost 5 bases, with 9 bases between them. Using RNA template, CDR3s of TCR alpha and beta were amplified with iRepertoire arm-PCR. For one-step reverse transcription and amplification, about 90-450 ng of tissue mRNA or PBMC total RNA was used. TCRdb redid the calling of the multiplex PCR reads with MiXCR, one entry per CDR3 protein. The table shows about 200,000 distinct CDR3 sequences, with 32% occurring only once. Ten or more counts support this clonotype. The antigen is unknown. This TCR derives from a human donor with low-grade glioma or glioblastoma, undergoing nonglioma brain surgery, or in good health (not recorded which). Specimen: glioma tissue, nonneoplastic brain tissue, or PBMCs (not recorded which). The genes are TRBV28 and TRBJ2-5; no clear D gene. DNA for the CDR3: TGTGCCAGCAGTTTAGGGGAAGGGGAGACCCAGTACTTC. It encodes CASSLGEGETQYF.